Listed here are 21 T cell receptor beta chains from one sample, sequenced in a study of blood T cell repertoires in COVID-19. The protocol was immunoSEQ multiplex PCR, while the TCRdb copy is restricted to in-frame clones and leaves out a portion. In the table there are around 250,000 clones, 85% to 90% of which are singletons. Sequenced: PBMCs or T cells enriched from blood (not recorded which). These receptors came from a man aged 50 to 59 who had been exposed to COVID-19.

The rearrangement links TRBV5-1 to TRBJ2-5; 11 bases are a match to TRBD1. Germline CDR1 reads SGHRS; CDR2 reads YFSETQ. The CDR3 has 16 amino acids. J lost 5 bases, V lost 2 bases, and 8 bases had no gene match. CDR3 sequence reads: CASSFPGQGAWETQYF. CDR3 coding DNA: TGCGCCAGCAGCTTCCCAGGACAGGGGGCGTGGGAGACCCAGTACTTC.

The V and J genes are TRBV5-4 and TRBJ2-7, with TRBD1 matching 10 bases. Trimming cost V 3 bases and J 5 bases; bases outside gene matches: 5. Per germline, CDR1 SGHNT and CDR2 YYREEE (reference sequence). The CDR3 consists of 14 residues. CDR3: CASSSPTGGNEQYF. The CDR3 region has the DNA TGTGCCAGCAGCTCGCCGACAGGGGGCAACGAGCAGTACTTC.

The rearrangement uses TRBV15 and TRBJ1-1; possible D gene TRBD1, 5 bases. V lost 0 bases and J 4 bases, leaving 12 bases between the germline ends. Germline CDR1 and CDR2: LNHNV and YYDKDF (reference sequence). The CDR3 extends over 15 amino acids. The CDR3 reads CATSRDLRGSTEAFF. The DNA for the CDR3 is TGTGCCACCAGCAGAGATCTAAGGGGTTCCACTGAAGCTTTCTTT.

This clone has just one count. This sequence joins TRBV19 and TRBJ2-1; D is possibly TRBD2 (6 bases). The CDR3 is made up of 13 amino acids. Germline V gene data show CDR1 as LNHDA and CDR2 as SQIVND (reference sequence). Deletions cut 6 bases from V and 8 bases from J, with 14 bases between. CDR3 nucleotides: TGTGCCAGTAGGCCTAGCGACGTAGATGAGCAGTTCTTC. This sequence encodes CASRPSDVDEQFF.

This clone was counted a single time. The chain employs TRBV7-9 and TRBJ2-7; possible D gene TRBD1, 6 bases. V was trimmed by 5 bases and J by 0 bases, leaving 17 bases between them. There are 16 residues in the CDR3. Germline assignment: CDR1 SEHNR and CDR2 FQNEAQ (reference sequence). DNA for the CDR3: TGTGCCAGCAGCCCCGGACAGACTTATTCCTCCTACGAGCAGTACGTC. It specifies CASSPGQTYSSYEQYV.

The chain carries TRBV5-1 and TRBJ2-3; possibly TRBD1 for D (6 bases). Germline V CDR1 and CDR2: SGHRS, YFSETQ. Trimming shortened V by 4 bases and J by 2 bases, and 11 bases separated the two germline ends. This CDR3 spans 14 amino acids. The CDR3, as DNA: TGCGCCAGCAGCGGAGCAGGGGTCACAGATACGCAGTATTTT. It specifies CASSGAGVTDTQYF.

The chain links TRBV7-9 to TRBJ1-1; 7 nucleotides match TRBD1. The CDR3 contains 15 residues. Germline V gene data show CDR1 as SEHNR and CDR2 as FQNEAQ (reference sequence). Germline trimming cut 1 base from V and 2 bases from J; bases unmatched to any gene: 4. The CDR3 DNA reads as TGTGCCAGCAGCTTAGATGGAGGGGGCAACACTGAAGCTTTCTTT. Its protein is CASSLDGGGNTEAFF.

The J gene is TRBJ1-4, the V gene TRBV7-2; D possibly corresponds to TRBD1 (6 bases). The CDR3 extends over 14 amino acids. Germline V gene lookup returns CDR1 SGHTA and CDR2 FQGNSA. V was pared by 6 bases and J by 8 bases, with 16 bases between. CDR3: CASSMDSLGEKLFF. CDR3 bases: TGTGCCAGCAGTATGGACAGCCTGGGGGAAAAACTGTTTTTT.

The chain combines TRBV18 with TRBJ1-2; TRBD1 matches at 8 bases. Germline V gives CDR1 KGHSH, CDR2 LQKENI. V was clipped by 4 bases and J by 3 bases; unmatched bases: 4. The CDR3 contains 14 residues. The CDR3, as DNA: TGTGCCAGCTCACTTACAGGGGGTTACTATGGCTACACCTTC. Encoded protein: CASSLTGGYYGYTF.

The chain recombines TRBV28 with TRBJ1-3; 9 bases line up with TRBD1. Germline V gene lookup returns CDR1 MDHEN and CDR2 SYDVKM. The J segment lost 9 bases and the V segment lost 8 bases, leaving 8 bases of the junction unmatched. The CDR3 spans 13 residues. The CDR3 loop is CASLRQGEATIYF. The CDR3 DNA is TGTGCCAGCCTAAGACAGGGGGAGGCCACCATATATTTT.

The chain couples TRBV18 to TRBJ2-5; 7 nucleotides agree with TRBD1. The CDR3 is made up of 13 amino acids. J gave up 3 bases and V 3 bases, and 1 base lay outside the gene matches. CDR1 and CDR2 from the germline V gene are KGHSH and LQKENI. CDR3 loop: CASSPGQKETQYF. Here the CDR3 DNA reads TGTGCCAGCTCACCGGGACAGAAAGAGACCCAGTACTTC.

This clone showed up just once. The gene calls are TRBV5-8 and TRBJ2-1; 8 bases fit TRBD2. Germline-derived CDR1 and CDR2 are SGHTS and YDEGEE. There are 16 residues in the CDR3. V was clipped by 3 bases and J by 2 bases; unmatched bases: 7. The CDR3 nucleotides read TGTGCCAGCAGCTCCGTAGGACTAGCTGCCTACAATGAGCAGTTCTTC. Protein: CASSSVGLAAYNEQFF.

This clone has just one count. Other DNA sequences in the same sample also yield this CDR3. The V call is TRBV28, the J call TRBJ1-2; perhaps TRBD1 as D (5 bases). The CDR3 runs 13 residues. Germline V lookup: CDR1 MDHEN, CDR2 SYDVKM. V dropped 4 bases and J dropped 2 bases, with 8 bases sitting between them. CDR3 in amino acids: CASSYGGNYGYTF. As DNA, the CDR3 is TGTGCCAGCAGTTACGGGGGGAACTATGGCTACACCTTC.

The chain joins TRBV21-1 to TRBJ1-6; no check of the table's D call, TRBD1, against the DNA was made. TRBV21-1 is recorded as a pseudogene. This CDR3 is built from 16 residues. CDR3 DNA: TGTGCCAGCAGCGGGACAGGGGCAACCTATAATTCACCCCTCCACTTT. Translation: CASSGTGATYNSPLHF.

As regards this clone: Mismatch with germline at one junction end may stem from a read error. The chain links TRBV4-1 to TRBJ1-4, with a possible D match to TRBD1 (5 bases). The CDR3 runs 14 residues. Per the germline V gene, CDR1 is MGHRA and CDR2 is YSYEKL. CDR3 in amino acids: CASSQRPTGETRNF. Written as DNA, the CDR3 is TGCGCCAGCAGCCAACGCCCCACGGGGGAAACAAGGAATTTT.

The chain combines TRBV12-3 or TRBV12-4 with TRBJ1-4, with D perhaps TRBD1 (6 bases). Trimming left V 4 bases short and J 7 bases short, with 10 bases between. The CDR3 is made up of 13 amino acids. In nucleotides, the CDR3 is TGTGCCAGCAGTTCGACAGGTAGTGAAAAACTGTTTTTT. It translates to CASSSTGSEKLFF.

V gene TRBV2 combines with J gene TRBJ2-2; 9 bases map to TRBD2. The ends lost 6 bases at V and 8 bases at J; junction bases unmatched: 10. CDR1 is SNHLY, CDR2 FYNNEI, per germline. The CDR3 has 15 residues. The CDR3 nucleotides are TGTGCCAGCAGCCAAAGACTAGCGGTGATGGGGGAGCTGTTTTTT. This codes for CASSQRLAVMGELFF.

V and J are TRBV11-3 and TRBJ1-1, with D possibly TRBD1 on 5 matching bases. Germline CDR1 is SGHNT and CDR2 is YENEEA. V was clipped by 2 bases and J by 1 base, with 17 bases between them. The CDR3 spans 17 residues. In DNA, the CDR3 is TGTGCCAGCAGCTTAAATGAGTTAGGCAGGGAGAACACTGAAGCTTTCTTT. Encoded protein: CASSLNELGRENTEAFF.

Here the CDR3 reads CASSLGGLRRTNQPQHF. DNA of the CDR3: TGTGCCAGCAGTCTTGGGGGGTTGCGGAGGACTAATCAGCCCCAGCATTTT. The J gene is TRBJ1-5, the V gene TRBV27; weak D call: TRBD1 (5 bases). The CDR3 spans 17 residues. V was pared by 5 bases and J by 4 bases, with 21 bases between. CDR1 is MNHEY, CDR2 SMNVEV, per germline (reference sequence).

V and J are TRBV7-3 and TRBJ1-1; the D gene is possibly TRBD1 (5 bases). The V end lost 5 bases, the J end lost 5 bases, and 15 bases lay between the germline ends. The CDR3 is 14 amino acids. Germline V gives CDR1 SGHTA, CDR2 FQGTGA. The CDR3 DNA is TGTGCCAGCAGCGCTGTGGGGGGTGCGACTGAAGCTTTCTTT. Amino acids: CASSAVGGATEAFF.

The chain uses TRBV24-1 and TRBJ2-1; 10 bases map to TRBD1. With V trimmed by 5 bases and J by 7 bases, 4 bases remained unmatched. The CDR3 contains 14 residues. Germline V CDR1 and CDR2: KGHDR, SFDVKD. The CDR3 region has the DNA TGTGCCACCAGTGCCTGGGACAGGGGAAATGAGCAGTTCTTC. Protein product: CATSAWDRGNEQFF.